These 18 T cell receptor beta chains were all obtained from the same sample, sequenced in a study of PD-L1 blockade in urothelial cancer. TCRdb's table, derived via immunoSEQ multiplex PCR, lists solely in-frame clones and lacks some. The table includes tens of thousands of clones, around nine tenths detected once. The time point here: pretreatment peripheral blood. The sample consisted of PBMCs, taken around atezolizumab (anti-PD-L1) treatment. These receptors all stem from a woman aged 60-75 years with urothelial cancer.

This clone was seen only a few times. The chain has TRBV15 and TRBJ2-3; 10 bases line up with TRBD2. Germline V lookup: CDR1 LNHNV, CDR2 YYDKDF (reference sequence). V dropped 3 bases and J dropped 4; count of bases not matched to a gene: 7. The CDR3 extends over 16 amino acids. CDR3 amino acids: CATSSGGLARADTQYF. CDR3 nucleotides: TGTGCCACCAGCAGCGGGGGACTAGCGAGGGCAGATACGCAGTATTTT.

The J gene is TRBJ2-5, the V gene TRBV7-7, with TRBD1 matching 11 bases. The CDR3 has 15 residues. V lost 5 bases, J lost 5 bases, and 7 bases stayed unmatched. Germline V CDR1 and CDR2: SSHAT, FNYEAQ (reference sequence). The CDR3 here is CASSPGTGGEETQYF. CDR3 sequence (DNA): TGTGCCAGCAGCCCCGGGACAGGGGGAGAGGAGACCCAGTACTTC.

The CDR3 region is CASSLNQGGETQYF. CDR3 nucleotide sequence: TGTGCCAGCAGCTTGAACCAGGGCGGAGAGACCCAGTACTTC. The genes are TRBV5-4 and TRBJ2-5; tentative D call: TRBD1 (5 bases). This CDR3 has 14 residues. Trimming stripped 1 base from V and 4 bases from J, with 11 bases between. CDR1 is SGHNT, CDR2 YYREEE, per germline (reference sequence). The complete variable domain, with remaining parts taken from reference TRBV5-4 and TRBJ2-5, reads ETGVTQSPTHLIKTRGQQVTLRCSSQSGHNTVSWYQQALGQGPQFIFQYYREEENGRGNFPPRFSGLQFPNYSSELNVNALELDDSALYLCASSLNQGGETQYFGPGTRLLVL.

This sequence joins TRBV7-2 and TRBJ2-2; 7 bases match TRBD2. This CDR3 contains 16 residues. Trimming removed 3 bases from V and 4 bases from J; junction bases left unmatched: 8. Germline CDR1 is SGHTA and CDR2 is FQGNSA. DNA for the CDR3: TGTGCCAGCAGCTTTTACGGACTAGGTACCACCGGGGAGCTGTTTTTT. Protein: CASSFYGLGTTGELFF. Based on the CDR3 plus reference TRBV7-2 and TRBJ2-2, the full variable domain is GAGVSQSPSNKVTEKGKDVELRCDPISGHTALYWYRQSLGQGLEFLIYFQGNSAPDKSGLPSDRFSAERTGGSVSTLTIQRTQQEDSAVYLCASSFYGLGTTGELFFGEGSRLTVL.

This clone was counted between two and nine times. The J gene is TRBJ1-1, the V gene TRBV20-1; the D is unclear. The CDR3 covers 11 residues. Germline V lookup: CDR1 DFQATT, CDR2 SNEGSKA (reference sequence). The CDR3 DNA reads TGCAGCCCCAGGTCGGTCACTGAAGCTTTCTTT. Translating it yields CSPRSVTEAFF.

This clone was detected only once. The chain combines TRBV19 with TRBJ2-3, with 7 bases fitting TRBD1. Germline assignment: CDR1 LNHDA and CDR2 SQIVND (reference sequence). V lost 5 bases and J lost 5; bases outside the gene matches: 4. The CDR3 contains 13 residues. The CDR3 DNA reads as TGTGCCAGTAGTGAGGGGGCCGGAGATACGCAGTATTTT. Its protein product is CASSEGAGDTQYF.

This chain connects TRBV5-4 to TRBJ1-5, with D maybe TRBD1 (5 bases). The CDR3 sequence is 15 residues long. The germline CDR1 and CDR2 sequences are SGHNT and YYREEE (reference sequence). Trimming removed 3 bases at V and 0 bases at J, with 10 bases between. CDR3 residues: CASSSGGDSNQPQHF. The CDR3 coding sequence is TGTGCCAGCAGCTCTGGGGGGGATAGCAATCAGCCCCAGCATTTT.

The CDR3 reads CAITDRQGDYGYTF. The CDR3 DNA sequence: TGTGCCATCACCGACAGACAGGGGGACTATGGCTACACCTTC. The rearrangement uses TRBV10-3 and TRBJ1-2, with 9 nucleotides matching TRBD1. The CDR3 totals 14 residues. J lost 3 bases, V lost 7 bases, and 6 bases had no gene match. From germline, CDR1 is ENHRY and CDR2 SYGVKD.

The genes are TRBV15 and TRBJ1-4, with TRBD1 identical over 7 bases. With V trimmed by 0 bases and J by 4 bases, 5 bases remained unmatched. The CDR3 contains 16 residues. Germline lookup yields CDR1 LNHNV and CDR2 YYDKDF (reference sequence). The DNA of the CDR3 is TGTGCCACCAGCAGAGATTCGCAGGGGGTTAATGAAAAACTGTTTTTT. Protein product: CATSRDSQGVNEKLFF.

CDR3 sequence: CASGSGHYNEQFF. CDR3 bases: TGTGCTAGTGGCTCGGGACACTACAATGAGCAGTTCTTC. This chain connects TRBV12-5 to TRBJ2-1; the D gene is possibly TRBD1 (6 bases). Trimming took 6 bases from V and 3 from J, leaving 9 bases between them. The CDR3 length is 13 residues. CDR1 and CDR2 (germline): LGHNT, FRNRAP.

This chain links TRBV5-6 with TRBJ2-1; 9 bases map to TRBD2. J was trimmed by 2 bases and V by 0 bases; bases with no gene match: 9. Germline V gene data show CDR1 as SGHDT and CDR2 as YYEEEE. The CDR3 is 18 amino acids. CDR3 nucleotide sequence: TGTGCCAGCAGCTTGGGGGGGAGGCGGGAGGGCCCCTACAATGAGCAGTTCTTC. Encoded protein: CASSLGGRREGPYNEQFF.

V usage is TRBV7-9 and J usage is TRBJ1-6; 7 positions match TRBD1. Germline trimming cut 5 bases from V and 7 bases from J; bases unmatched to any gene: 8. This CDR3 region has 15 residues. Germline V lookup: CDR1 SEHNR, CDR2 FQNEAQ (reference sequence). The CDR3 nucleotides read TGTGCCAGCAGCCTACAGGACAGGTTCAATTCACCCCTCCACTTT. The encoded protein is CASSLQDRFNSPLHF.

DNA for the CDR3: TGCGCCAGCAGCCAAGATGAGGGCGTTAATTCACCCCTCCACTTT. Translated: CASSQDEGVNSPLHF. J is TRBJ1-6 and V is TRBV4-1; no clear D. V was pared by 0 bases and J by 6 bases, with 9 bases between. Looked up from germline, CDR1 is MGHRA and CDR2 is YSYEKL. The CDR3 length is 15 residues.

The rearrangement links TRBV27 to TRBJ2-7, with a weak D call TRBD1 (6 bases). The germline V gene encodes CDR1 MNHEY and CDR2 SMNVEV (reference sequence). Trimming left V 5 bases short and J 8 bases short, with 16 bases between. This CDR3 has 13 residues. The DNA for the CDR3 is TGTGCCAGCAGTACACAGGGTTTTGGGCAGCAGTACTTC. This codes for CASSTQGFGQQYF.

This clone appeared a few times. In DNA form, the CDR3 reads TGTGCCAGCAGCTGGGCAGGGGGAGGATATGGCTACACCTTC. Protein: CASSWAGGGYGYTF. The genes are TRBV7-9 and TRBJ1-2; 7 positions agree with TRBD1. Germline trimming cut 4 bases from V and 5 bases from J; bases unmatched to any gene: 7. The CDR3 consists of 14 residues. From germline, CDR1 is SEHNR and CDR2 FQNEAQ (reference sequence).

The V call is TRBV5-4, the J call TRBJ1-2, with a tentative D call TRBD1 (5 bases). Germline CDR1 reads SGHNT; CDR2 reads YYREEE (reference sequence). Trimming stripped 2 bases from V and 6 bases from J, with 20 bases between. The CDR3 spans 16 residues. In DNA form, the CDR3 reads TGTGCCAGCAGCTTCCCCCTTCAGAAGGGGTCTGATGGCTACACCTTC. Translation: CASSFPLQKGSDGYTF.

This clone was found once. The J gene is TRBJ2-1, the V gene TRBV5-4, with 10 bases lining up with TRBD2. Germline V gene sequence: CDR1 SGHNT, CDR2 YYREEE (reference sequence). The CDR3 length is 17 residues. The V segment lost 4 bases and the J segment 2 bases; nucleotides outside the gene matches: 9. As DNA, the CDR3 is TGTGCCAGCAGCCTGATTGGCGGACTAGCGGCCTACAATGAGCAGTTCTTC. This codes for CASSLIGGLAAYNEQFF. Based on the CDR3 plus reference TRBV5-4 and TRBJ2-1, the full variable domain is ETGVTQSPTHLIKTRGQQVTLRCSSQSGHNTVSWYQQALGQGPQFIFQYYREEENGRGNFPPRFSGLQFPNYSSELNVNALELDDSALYLCASSLIGGLAAYNEQFFGPGTRLTVL.

This clone came up a few times. The V call is TRBV5-4, the J call TRBJ2-3; D remains ambiguous. CDR1 is SGHNT, CDR2 YYREEE, per germline (reference sequence). The CDR3 length is 14 residues. V was cut by 7 bases and J by 0 bases, with 12 bases left in between. The chain's CDR3 is CASSFDSSTDTQYF. DNA of the CDR3: TGTGCCAGCTCTTTTGACTCCAGCACAGATACGCAGTATTTT.